The 21 T cell receptor beta chains given below trace back to one sample, sequenced in a study of cytomegalovirus exposure and HLA in healthy donors. PCR involved 60 Vbeta and 13 Jbeta primers. TCRdb keeps only in-frame clones here, not all; method: immunoSEQ multiplex PCR. Of about 160,000 clones listed, roughly 80% are singletons. Sequenced input: PBMCs. These receptors were taken from a human donor in good health.

The chain combines TRBV29-1 with TRBJ2-3, with unresolved D. CDR3 length equals 13 residues. Germline assignment: CDR1 SQVTM and CDR2 ANQGSEA. V dropped 0 bases and J dropped 3 bases, with 7 bases sitting between them. The CDR3 protein is CSVEDQATDTQYF. Written as DNA, the CDR3 is TGCAGCGTTGAAGATCAGGCAACAGATACGCAGTATTTT.

A single count supports this clone. J is TRBJ2-3 and V is TRBV27, with D possibly being TRBD1 (5 bases). Germline loops: CDR1 MNHEY, CDR2 SMNVEV (reference sequence). V was pared by 2 bases and J by 2 bases, with 8 bases between. This CDR3 region has 14 residues. CDR3 nucleotide sequence: TGTGCCAGCAGTTTAGACAGACTCACAGATACGCAGTATTTT. It yields the protein CASSLDRLTDTQYF.

The CDR3 loop is CASARGGGRSSPLHF. The CDR3 DNA follows: TGTGCCAGTGCCCGGGGTGGGGGCCGAAGTTCACCCCTCCACTTT. This chain connects TRBV19 to TRBJ1-6, with D possibly TRBD1 on 6 matching bases. V was trimmed by 8 bases and J by 9 bases, leaving 20 bases between them. This CDR3 is 15 amino acids long. CDR1 and CDR2 from the germline V gene are LNHDA and SQIVND (reference sequence).

The rearrangement links TRBV5-4 to TRBJ2-7; D not certain. Germline CDR1 SGHNT, CDR2 YYREEE (reference sequence). V was cut by 6 bases and J by 2 bases, with 12 bases left in between. The CDR3 totals 13 residues. CDR3 sequence (DNA): TGTGCCAGCAAGGCAGCGAATACCTACGAGCAGTACTTC. Translating gives CASKAANTYEQYF.

This chain connects TRBV7-3 to TRBJ2-1, with D maybe TRBD2 (6 bases). Looked up from germline, CDR1 is SGHTA and CDR2 is FQGTGA. V lost 4 bases and J 7 bases, leaving 14 bases between the germline ends. The CDR3 is 14 residues long. CDR3 amino acids: CASSWRGGGNEQFF. In DNA, the CDR3 is TGTGCCAGCAGCTGGCGTGGTGGGGGGAATGAGCAGTTCTTC.

This clone was seen a handful of times. V and J are TRBV4-3 and TRBJ2-3; maybe TRBD2 (6 bases). Trimming removed 2 bases at V and 6 bases at J, with 12 bases between. The CDR3 extends over 14 amino acids. CDR1 and CDR2 (germline): LGHNA, YSLEER. This chain's CDR3 is CASSQRLASDTQYF. CDR3 in DNA: TGCGCCAGCAGCCAAAGGCTAGCGAGCGATACGCAGTATTTT.

The count of this clone is one. This chain links TRBV2 with TRBJ2-6; a weak D match, TRBD1 (5 bases). CDR3 size: 15 residues. The V gene's germline CDR1 is SNHLY and CDR2 FYNNEI. Trimming stripped 6 bases from V and 2 bases from J, with 11 bases between. CDR3 residues: CASRQPGTGANVLTF. The CDR3 DNA is TGTGCCAGCAGGCAACCAGGGACTGGGGCCAACGTCCTGACTTTC.

The chain employs TRBV7-2 and TRBJ2-7, with unresolved D. The CDR3 is 12 residues long. V dropped 1 base and J dropped 2 bases, with 3 bases sitting between them. Germline values: CDR1 SGHTA, CDR2 FQGNSA. The CDR3 nucleotides read TGTGCCAGCAGCTTAGACACCTACGAGCAGTACTTC. Residues: CASSLDTYEQYF.

This chain joins TRBV14 and TRBJ1-2; weak D call: TRBD1 (5 bases). The ends were cut back, 5 bases at V and 1 base at J, with 8 bases in the middle. This CDR3 contains 13 residues. Germline V gene sequence: CDR1 SGHDN, CDR2 FVKESK. CDR3 loop: CASSFGGNYGYTF. The CDR3, as DNA: TGTGCCAGCAGCTTCGGGGGTAACTATGGCTACACCTTC. Combining the CDR3 with reference TRBV14 and TRBJ1-2 gives the whole variable domain EAGVTQFPSHSVIEKGQTVTLRCDPISGHDNLYWYRRVMGKEIKFLLHFVKESKQDESGMPNNRFLAERTGGTYSTLKVQPAELEDSGVYFCASSFGGNYGYTFGSGTRLTVV.

V and J are TRBV30 and TRBJ1-1; no firm D call. CDR3 length: 11 amino acids. Germline lookup yields CDR1 GTSNPN and CDR2 SVGIG (reference sequence). Trimming left V 0 bases short and J 10 bases short, with 9 bases between. The CDR3 coding sequence is TGTGCCTGGAGTGTACAAGTAACAGCTTTCTTT. Protein sequence: CAWSVQVTAFF.

The chain has TRBV4-2 and TRBJ2-5; perhaps TRBD1 as D (5 bases). Trimming removed 8 bases from V and 4 bases from J, with 17 bases in between. This CDR3 is built from 14 residues. The germline gives CDR1 LGHNA, CDR2 YNFKEQ. In DNA, the CDR3 is TGTGCCAGCCGCGACCCAACGCAGGGAGAGACCCAGTACTTC. Translation gives CASRDPTQGETQYF.

V is TRBV20-1 and J is TRBJ2-1; D unclear. Germline V gives CDR1 DFQATT, CDR2 SNEGSKA (reference sequence). This CDR3 is 11 amino acids long. The germline V and J ends were trimmed by 3 bases and 7 bases, with 7 bases remaining between them. CDR3 DNA sequence: TGCAGTGCTAGTTATCTAAATGAGCAGTTCTTC. Translation: CSASYLNEQFF.

The rearrangement joins TRBV7-9 to TRBJ1-2, with TRBD1 matching 7 bases. The junction had 4 bases not matched to a gene; V was cut back by 6 bases and J by 3 bases. The CDR3 spans 13 residues. CDR1 is SEHNR, CDR2 FQNEAQ, per germline (reference sequence). The CDR3 DNA sequence: TGTGCCAGCAGACCTGACAGGGACTATGGCTACACCTTC. Protein sequence: CASRPDRDYGYTF.

This clone was detected a few times. V gene TRBV6-5 combines with J gene TRBJ1-1, with 7 nucleotides matching TRBD1. This CDR3 region has 15 residues. Germline V lookup: CDR1 MNHEY, CDR2 SVGAGI. V shed 1 base and J 9 bases; nucleotides not matched to a gene: 11. CDR3 DNA sequence: TGTGCCAGCAGTTACTATCCTCACCGGGACAGAAAAGCTTTCTTT. Translation: CASSYYPHRDRKAFF.

This chain joins TRBV18 and TRBJ2-3; tentative D call: TRBD1 (6 bases). V dropped 1 base and J dropped 2 bases, with 10 bases sitting between them. CDR3 size: 15 residues. The germline gives CDR1 KGHSH, CDR2 LQKENI. This chain's CDR3 is CASSPLTGITDTQYF. DNA for the CDR3: TGTGCCAGCTCACCACTGACAGGAATCACAGATACGCAGTATTTT. Full variable domain (rest looked up from reference TRBV18 and TRBJ2-3): NAGVMQNPRHLVRRRGQEARLRCSPMKGHSHVYWYRQLPEEGLKFMVYLQKENIIDESGMPKERFSAEFPKEGPSILRIQQVVRGDSAAYFCASSPLTGITDTQYFGPGTRLTVL.

The chain employs TRBV7-2 and TRBJ1-5; 8 nucleotides align to TRBD1. V lost 5 bases to trimming and J lost 7 bases; unmatched junction nucleotides: 7. CDR3 length: 14 amino acids. CDR1 and CDR2 from the germline V gene are SGHTA and FQGNSA. The CDR3 spells CASSPRTGNQPQHF. CDR3 coding DNA: TGTGCCAGCAGCCCTAGGACAGGGAACCAGCCCCAGCATTTT.

The rearrangement links TRBV6-1 to TRBJ2-7; D is unresolved. V gave up 4 bases and J gave up 7 bases, with 11 bases separating them. The CDR3 has 12 residues. The V gene's germline CDR1 is MNHNS and CDR2 SASEGT. This CDR3 reads CASSVASGEQYF. CDR3 bases: TGTGCCAGCAGTGTTGCTTCGGGTGAGCAGTACTTC.

The chain couples TRBV7-9 to TRBJ1-4; a weak D match, TRBD1 (5 bases). Looked up from germline, CDR1 is SEHNR and CDR2 is FQNEAQ (reference sequence). The CDR3 has 12 residues. Deletions cut 5 bases from V and 8 bases from J, with 9 bases between. The CDR3 DNA reads as TGTGCCAGCAGCGTCGACAGAGAAAAACTGTTTTTT. This sequence encodes CASSVDREKLFF. The entire variable domain, with the rest obtained from reference TRBV7-9 and TRBJ1-4, is as follows: DTGVSQNPRHKITKRGQNVTFRCDPISEHNRLYWYRQTLGQGPEFLTYFQNEAQLEKSRLLSDRFSAERPKGSFSTLEIQRTEQGDSAMYLCASSVDREKLFFGSGTQLSVL.

The chain uses TRBV15 and TRBJ1-2; D is possibly TRBD1 (5 bases). This CDR3 has 15 residues. Trimming took off 8 bases at V and 2 bases at J, with 18 bases between the two ends. The V gene's germline CDR1 is LNHNV and CDR2 YYDKDF (reference sequence). The CDR3 is CATGAQGRPNYGYTF. CDR3 coding DNA: TGTGCCACCGGGGCCCAGGGCCGCCCGAACTATGGCTACACCTTC.

The chain employs TRBV19 and TRBJ2-3, with 8 bases matching TRBD2. This CDR3 has 16 amino acids. The germline gives CDR1 LNHDA, CDR2 SQIVND (reference sequence). V was clipped by 5 bases and J by 1 base; unmatched bases: 8. Here the CDR3 DNA reads TGTGCCAGTAGTGCCACGAGCGGGAGAGGCACAGATACGCAGTATTTT. This codes for CASSATSGRGTDTQYF. Supplemented by reference TRBV19 and TRBJ2-3, the full variable domain reads DGGITQSPKYLFRKEGQNVTLSCEQNLNHDAMYWYRQDPGQGLRLIYYSQIVNDFQKGDIAEGYSVSREKKESFPLTVTSAQKNPTAFYLCASSATSGRGTDTQYFGPGTRLTVL.

This rearrangement joins TRBV7-3 to TRBJ2-5; no firm D call. CDR1 and CDR2 (germline): SGHTA, FQGTGA. Trimming left V 3 bases short and J 0 bases short, with 5 bases between. This CDR3 region has 13 residues. The CDR3 spells CASSLSDQETQYF. As DNA, the CDR3 is TGTGCCAGCAGCTTGTCAGACCAAGAGACCCAGTACTTC.